This T cell receptor (beta chain) was found in a study of blood T cell repertoires in COVID-19. Using immunoSEQ multiplex PCR, the repertoire was profiled, and TCRdb retains in-frame clones only, with some absent. There are under 130,000 clones in the sample; about 90% occur only once, and more than 5.5% lies in the top ten. The V gene end was trimmed by 6 bases and the J gene end by 4 bases; junction bases not matched to a gene: 5. The CDR3 contains 15 residues. Germline CDR1 and CDR2: MNHEY and SVGAGI. The receptor was isolated from a human donor in a cohort sampled during active COVID-19. The sample was peripheral blood. This rearrangement joins TRBV6-5 to TRBJ2-3; 12 nucleotides align to TRBD2. The CDR3 DNA reads as TGTGCCAGCAGCTCCCTAGCGGGAGGGCCAGATACGCAGTATTTT. Amino acid sequence: CASSSLAGGPDTQYF.